This TCR beta chain was sequenced in a study of cytomegalovirus exposure and HLA in healthy donors. Findings and caveats of the study: CMV serostatus was the only immune exposure information that was available. Analyzed later, most CMV-associated TCR beta chains appeared HLA-restricted. The study recorded 150 to 200 TCR beta chains that were cytomegalovirus-associated.

This clone was detected only once. The antigen remains unidentified. With 7 bases clipped from V and 1 base from J, the junction kept 8 bases outside the gene matches. Germline assignment: CDR1 ENHRY and CDR2 SYGVKD. The CDR3 spans 15 residues. Both 60 Vbeta primers and 13 Jbeta primers went into the PCR. Profiling relied on immunoSEQ multiplex PCR, and the TCRdb table lists in-frame clones only, not all of them. The table lists some 220,000 clones, around 84% of them singletons. The sample comprised PBMCs. The chain recombines TRBV10-3 with TRBJ2-3, with 7 nucleotides matching TRBD2. The TCR originated in a girl aged 2-10 years in good health and CMV-seronegative. CDR3 DNA sequence: TGTGCCATCACGGTTGGTGGGGGGGGCACAGATACGCAGTATTTT. Its translation: CAITVGGGGTDTQYF.